This T cell receptor (beta chain) came from a study of cytomegalovirus exposure and HLA in healthy donors. Study-wide findings and caveats: Presence/absence analyses supposed approximately even sequencing depth among donors.

Primers: 60 Vbeta forward and 13 Jbeta reverse. Source study methods: About 12 million of about 88 million unique TCR beta chains were shared, per a later count. Some clones are missing from TCRdb's copy, which holds only in-frame ones; the method was immunoSEQ multiplex PCR. The V and J calls and clone size were taken over from that table, and D and trimming were inferred from the DNA. Counted here are some 170,000 clones, nearly 80% occurring once; the ten biggest clones make up about 9.9%. CDR1 LGHNA and CDR2 YNFKEQ come from the germline V gene. The CDR3 totals 18 residues. After removal of 1 base from V and 0 bases from J, the junction contained 9 bases not matched to a gene. Worth noting for this clone: Its antigen is currently unknown.

The chain is built from TRBV4-2 and TRBJ1-3; 7 nucleotides align to TRBD1. The sequence derives from a man between 18 and 35 years old in good health and CMV-seropositive. The sequencing input was PBMCs. CDR3 nucleotides: TGTGCCAGCAGCCAAGCCATCCTGACAGGGCTCTCTGGAAACACCATATATTTT. Its protein product is CASSQAILTGLSGNTIYF.